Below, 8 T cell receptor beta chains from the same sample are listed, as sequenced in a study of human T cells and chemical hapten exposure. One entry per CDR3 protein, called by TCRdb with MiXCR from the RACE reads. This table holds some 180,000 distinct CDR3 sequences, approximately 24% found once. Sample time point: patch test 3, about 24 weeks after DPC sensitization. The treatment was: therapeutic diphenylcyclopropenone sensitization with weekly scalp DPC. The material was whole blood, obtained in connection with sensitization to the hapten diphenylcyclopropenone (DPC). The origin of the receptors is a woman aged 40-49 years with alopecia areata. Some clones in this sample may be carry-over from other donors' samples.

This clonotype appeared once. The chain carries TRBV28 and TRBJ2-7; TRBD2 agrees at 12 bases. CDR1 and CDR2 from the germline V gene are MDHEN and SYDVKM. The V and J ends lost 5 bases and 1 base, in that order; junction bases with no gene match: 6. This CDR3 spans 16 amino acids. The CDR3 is CASSGTSGSHSYEQYF. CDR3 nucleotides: TGTGCCAGCAGTGGGACTAGCGGGTCTCATTCCTACGAGCAGTACTTC.

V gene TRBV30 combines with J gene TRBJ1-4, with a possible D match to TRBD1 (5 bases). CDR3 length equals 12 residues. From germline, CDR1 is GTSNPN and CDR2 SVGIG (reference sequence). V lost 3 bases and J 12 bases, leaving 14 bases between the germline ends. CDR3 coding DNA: TGTGCCTGGAGCTATAGGGGTTATGAACTGTTTTTT. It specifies CAWSYRGYELFF. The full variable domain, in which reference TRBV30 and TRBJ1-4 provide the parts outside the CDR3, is SQTIHQWPATLVQPVGSPLSLECTVEGTSNPNLYWYRQAAGRGLQLLFYSVGIGQISSEVPQNLSASRPQDRQFILSSKKLLLSDSGFYLCAWSYRGYELFFGSGTQLSVL.

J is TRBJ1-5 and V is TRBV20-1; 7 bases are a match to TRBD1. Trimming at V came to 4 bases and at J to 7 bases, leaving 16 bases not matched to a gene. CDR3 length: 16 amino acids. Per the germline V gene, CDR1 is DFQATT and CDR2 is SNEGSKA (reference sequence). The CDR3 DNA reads TGCAGTGCTACCCAACCCCCGACAGGGAAGGGACAGCCCCAGCATTTT. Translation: CSATQPPTGKGQPQHF.

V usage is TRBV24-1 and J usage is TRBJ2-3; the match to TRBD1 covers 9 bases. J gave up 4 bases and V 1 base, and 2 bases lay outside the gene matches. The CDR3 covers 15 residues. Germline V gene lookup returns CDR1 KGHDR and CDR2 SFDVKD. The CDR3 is CATSDLTGGPDTQYF. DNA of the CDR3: TGTGCCACCAGTGATTTAACAGGGGGCCCAGATACGCAGTATTTT.

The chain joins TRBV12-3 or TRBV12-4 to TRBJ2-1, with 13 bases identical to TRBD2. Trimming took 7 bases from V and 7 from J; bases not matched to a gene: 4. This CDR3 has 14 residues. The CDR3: CASIQTSGRNEQFF. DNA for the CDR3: TGTGCCAGCATCCAGACTAGCGGGAGGAATGAGCAGTTCTTC.

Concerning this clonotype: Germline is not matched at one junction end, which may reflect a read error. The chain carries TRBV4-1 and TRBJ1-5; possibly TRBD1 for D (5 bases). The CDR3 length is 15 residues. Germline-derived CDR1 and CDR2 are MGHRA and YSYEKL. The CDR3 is CASSQEGSGPLGRIF. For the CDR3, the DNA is TGCGCCAGCAGCCAAGAAGGGTCAGGGCCCCTCGGTCGGATTTTT.

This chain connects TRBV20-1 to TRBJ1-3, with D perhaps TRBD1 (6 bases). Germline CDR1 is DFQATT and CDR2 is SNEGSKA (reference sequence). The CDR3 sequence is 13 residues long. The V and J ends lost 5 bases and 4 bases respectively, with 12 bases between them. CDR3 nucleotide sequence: TGCAGTGCTCCGCGGGGGGGCGGAAACACCATATATTTT. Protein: CSAPRGGGNTIYF.

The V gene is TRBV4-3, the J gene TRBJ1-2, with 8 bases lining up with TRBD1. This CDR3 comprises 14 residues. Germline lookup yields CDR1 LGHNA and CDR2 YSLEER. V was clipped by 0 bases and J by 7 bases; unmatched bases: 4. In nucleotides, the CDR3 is TGCGCCAGCAGCCAAGACGCGGACAGGGCTGGCTACACCTTC. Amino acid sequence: CASSQDADRAGYTF.